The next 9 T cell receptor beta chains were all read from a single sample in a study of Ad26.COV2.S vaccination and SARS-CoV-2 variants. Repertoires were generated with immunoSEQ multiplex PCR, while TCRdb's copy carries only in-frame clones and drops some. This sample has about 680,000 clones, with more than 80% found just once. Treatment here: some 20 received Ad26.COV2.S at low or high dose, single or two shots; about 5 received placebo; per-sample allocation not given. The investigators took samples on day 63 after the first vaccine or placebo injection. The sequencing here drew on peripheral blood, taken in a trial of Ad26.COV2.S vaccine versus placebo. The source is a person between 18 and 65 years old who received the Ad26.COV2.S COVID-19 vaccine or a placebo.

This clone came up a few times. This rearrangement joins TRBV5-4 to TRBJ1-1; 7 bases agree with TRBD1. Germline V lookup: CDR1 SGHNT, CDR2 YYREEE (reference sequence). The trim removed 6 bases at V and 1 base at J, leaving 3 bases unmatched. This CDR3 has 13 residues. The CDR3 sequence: CASTQGGNTEAFF. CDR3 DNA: TGTGCCAGCACCCAGGGGGGGAACACTGAAGCTTTCTTT. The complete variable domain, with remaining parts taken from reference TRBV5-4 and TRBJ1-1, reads ETGVTQSPTHLIKTRGQQVTLRCSSQSGHNTVSWYQQALGQGPQFIFQYYREEENGRGNFPPRFSGLQFPNYSSELNVNALELDDSALYLCASTQGGNTEAFFGQGTRLTVV.

The CDR3 sequence is CASSLGGQSHNGYTF. As DNA, the CDR3 is TGCGCCAGCAGCTTGGGGGGCCAATCCCATAATGGCTACACCTTC. The gene calls are TRBV5-1 and TRBJ1-2, with D perhaps TRBD1 (5 bases). The V end was cut by 0 bases, the J end by 6 bases, with 15 bases between. This CDR3 has 15 residues. Germline assignment: CDR1 SGHRS and CDR2 YFSETQ.

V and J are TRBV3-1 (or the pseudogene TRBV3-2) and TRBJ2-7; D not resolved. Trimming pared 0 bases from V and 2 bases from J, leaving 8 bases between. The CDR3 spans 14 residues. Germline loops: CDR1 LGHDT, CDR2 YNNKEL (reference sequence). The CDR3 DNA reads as TGTGCCAGCAGCCAAGACGGATCCGCCTACGAGCAGTACTTC. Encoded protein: CASSQDGSAYEQYF.

The DNA for the CDR3 is TGTGCCAGCGAACCAGCGGGACTAGCGGGAGTAGCCTCCGAGCAGTACTTC. Amino acids: CASEPAGLAGVASEQYF. The chain uses TRBV7-9 and TRBJ2-7; 14 bases match TRBD2. The CDR3 has 17 amino acids. Trimming at V came to 8 bases and at J to 6 bases, leaving 15 bases not matched to a gene. Germline CDR1 and CDR2: SEHNR and FQNEAQ (reference sequence).

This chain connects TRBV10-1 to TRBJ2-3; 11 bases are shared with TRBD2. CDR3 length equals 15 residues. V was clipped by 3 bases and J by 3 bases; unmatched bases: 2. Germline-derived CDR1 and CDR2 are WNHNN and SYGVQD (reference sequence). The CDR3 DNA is TGCGCCAGCAGTGAAGCTAGCGGGAGGACAGATACGCAGTATTTT. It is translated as CASSEASGRTDTQYF.

The CDR3 sequence is CASSLPDREKNIQYF. Written as DNA, the CDR3 is TGTGCCAGCAGCTTGCCCGACAGGGAGAAAAACATTCAGTACTTC. The chain uses TRBV5-4 and TRBJ2-4; TRBD1 matches at 7 bases. Germline CDR1 SGHNT, CDR2 YYREEE (reference sequence). The CDR3 is 15 residues long. After removal of 1 base from V and 4 bases from J, the junction contained 5 bases not matched to a gene.

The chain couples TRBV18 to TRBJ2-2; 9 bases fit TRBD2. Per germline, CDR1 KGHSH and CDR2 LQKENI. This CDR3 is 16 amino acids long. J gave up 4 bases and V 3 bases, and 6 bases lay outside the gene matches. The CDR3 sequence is CASSPGLAISTGELFF. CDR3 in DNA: TGTGCCAGCTCACCGGGACTAGCAATTTCCACCGGGGAGCTGTTTTTT.

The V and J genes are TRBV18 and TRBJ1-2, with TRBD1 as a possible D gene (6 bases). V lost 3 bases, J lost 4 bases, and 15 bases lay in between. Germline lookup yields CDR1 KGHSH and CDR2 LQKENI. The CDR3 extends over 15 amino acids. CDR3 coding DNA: TGTGCCAGCTCACCGGACAGAACACCCTCCTATGGCTACACCTTC. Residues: CASSPDRTPSYGYTF.

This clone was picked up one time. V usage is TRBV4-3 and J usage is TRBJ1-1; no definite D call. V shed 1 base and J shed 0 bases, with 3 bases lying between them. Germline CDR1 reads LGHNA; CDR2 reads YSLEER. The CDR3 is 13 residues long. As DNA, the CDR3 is TGCGCCAGCAGCCAAGTGGTGAACACTGAAGCTTTCTTT. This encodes CASSQVVNTEAFF.